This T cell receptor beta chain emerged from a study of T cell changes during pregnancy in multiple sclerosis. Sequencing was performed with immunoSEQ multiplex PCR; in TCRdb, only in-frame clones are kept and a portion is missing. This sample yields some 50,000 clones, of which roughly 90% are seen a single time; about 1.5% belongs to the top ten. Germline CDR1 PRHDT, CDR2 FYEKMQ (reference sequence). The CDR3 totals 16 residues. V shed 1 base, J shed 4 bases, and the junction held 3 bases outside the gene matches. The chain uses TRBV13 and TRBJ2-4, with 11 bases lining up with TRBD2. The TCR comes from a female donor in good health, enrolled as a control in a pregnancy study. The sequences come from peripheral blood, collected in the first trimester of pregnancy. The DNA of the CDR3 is TGTGCCAGCAGCTTAGCCCTAGCGGGAGGTAAAAACATTCAGTACTTC. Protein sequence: CASSLALAGGKNIQYF.